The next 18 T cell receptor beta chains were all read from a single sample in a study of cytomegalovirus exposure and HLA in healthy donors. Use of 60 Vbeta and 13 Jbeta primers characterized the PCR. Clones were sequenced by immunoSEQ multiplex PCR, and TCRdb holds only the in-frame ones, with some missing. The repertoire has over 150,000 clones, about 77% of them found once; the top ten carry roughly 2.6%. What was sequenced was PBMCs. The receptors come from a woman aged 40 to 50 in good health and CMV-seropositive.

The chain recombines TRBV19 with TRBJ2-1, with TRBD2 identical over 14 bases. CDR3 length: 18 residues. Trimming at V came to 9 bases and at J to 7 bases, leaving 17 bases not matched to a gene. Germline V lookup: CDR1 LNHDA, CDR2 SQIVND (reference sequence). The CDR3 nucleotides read TGTGCCAGCAGCCCCTCCTCCGGGACTAGCGGGAGCCCGAATGAGCAGTTCTTC. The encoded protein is CASSPSSGTSGSPNEQFF.

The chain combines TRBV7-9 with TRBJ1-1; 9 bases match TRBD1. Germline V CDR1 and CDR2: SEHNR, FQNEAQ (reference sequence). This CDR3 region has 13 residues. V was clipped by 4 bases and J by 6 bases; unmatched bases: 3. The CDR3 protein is CASSYGQGSEAFF. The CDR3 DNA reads TGTGCCAGCAGCTACGGACAGGGGTCTGAAGCTTTCTTT.

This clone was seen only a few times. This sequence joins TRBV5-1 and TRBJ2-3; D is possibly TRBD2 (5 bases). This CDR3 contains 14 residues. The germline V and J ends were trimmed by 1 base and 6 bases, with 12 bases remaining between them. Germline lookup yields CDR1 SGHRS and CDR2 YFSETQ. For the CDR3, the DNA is TGCGCCAGCAGCTTGATGGGAGAGTTCGATACGCAGTATTTT. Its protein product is CASSLMGEFDTQYF.

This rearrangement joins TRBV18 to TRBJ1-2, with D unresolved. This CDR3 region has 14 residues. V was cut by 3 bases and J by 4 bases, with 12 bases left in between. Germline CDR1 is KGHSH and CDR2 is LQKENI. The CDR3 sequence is CASSPGGESYGYTF. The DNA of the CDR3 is TGTGCCAGCTCACCTGGCGGGGAGTCCTATGGCTACACCTTC.

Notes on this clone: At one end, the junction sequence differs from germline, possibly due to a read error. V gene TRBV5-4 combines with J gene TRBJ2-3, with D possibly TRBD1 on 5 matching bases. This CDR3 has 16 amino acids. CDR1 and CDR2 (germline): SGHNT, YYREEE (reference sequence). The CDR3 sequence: CASSYKTDESTDTRYF. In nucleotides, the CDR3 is TGTGCCAGCAGCTATAAGACAGACGAGAGCACAGATACGCGGTATTTT.

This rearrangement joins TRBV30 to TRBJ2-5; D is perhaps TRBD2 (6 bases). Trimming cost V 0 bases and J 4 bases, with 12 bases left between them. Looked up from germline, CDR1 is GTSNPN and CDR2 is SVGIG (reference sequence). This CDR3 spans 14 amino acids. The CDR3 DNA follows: TGTGCCTGGAGTGTAAGAGGGAGGACAGAGACCCAGTACTTC. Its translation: CAWSVRGRTETQYF.

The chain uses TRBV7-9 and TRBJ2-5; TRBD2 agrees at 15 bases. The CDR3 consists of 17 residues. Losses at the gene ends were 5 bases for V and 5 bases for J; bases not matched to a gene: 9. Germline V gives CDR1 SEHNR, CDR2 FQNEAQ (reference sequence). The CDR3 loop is CASSRERGLAGGETQYF. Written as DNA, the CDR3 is TGTGCCAGCAGCCGGGAGAGGGGACTAGCGGGGGGTGAGACCCAGTACTTC.

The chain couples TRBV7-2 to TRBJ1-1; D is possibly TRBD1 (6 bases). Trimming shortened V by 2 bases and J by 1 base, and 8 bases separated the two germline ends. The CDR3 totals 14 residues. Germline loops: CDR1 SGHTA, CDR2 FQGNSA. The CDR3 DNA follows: TGTGCCAGCAGCTTACAGACAGGGAACACTGAAGCTTTCTTT. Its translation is CASSLQTGNTEAFF.

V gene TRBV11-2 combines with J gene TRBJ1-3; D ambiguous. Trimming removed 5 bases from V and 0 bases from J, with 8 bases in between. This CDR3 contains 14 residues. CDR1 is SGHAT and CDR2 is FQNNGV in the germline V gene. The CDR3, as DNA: TGTGCCAGCAGCCTCGGTAGCTCTGGAAACACCATATATTTT. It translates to CASSLGSSGNTIYF. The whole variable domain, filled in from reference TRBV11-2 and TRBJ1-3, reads EAGVAQSPRYKIIEKRQSVAFWCNPISGHATLYWYQQILGQGPKLLIQFQNNGVVDDSQLPKDRFSAERLKGVDSTLKIQPAKLEDSAVYLCASSLGSSGNTIYFGEGSWLTVV.

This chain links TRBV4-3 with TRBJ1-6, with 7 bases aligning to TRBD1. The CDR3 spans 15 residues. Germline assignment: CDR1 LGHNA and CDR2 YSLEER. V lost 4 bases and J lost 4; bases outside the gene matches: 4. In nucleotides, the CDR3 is TGCGCCAGCAGCCCCGTGACAGGGTATAATTCACCCCTCCACTTT. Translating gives CASSPVTGYNSPLHF.

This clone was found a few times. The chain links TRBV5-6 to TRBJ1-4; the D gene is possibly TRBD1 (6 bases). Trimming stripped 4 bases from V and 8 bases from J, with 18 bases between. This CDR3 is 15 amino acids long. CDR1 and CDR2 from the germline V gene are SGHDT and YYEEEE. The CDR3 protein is CASSTLQGPGEKLFF. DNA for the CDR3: TGTGCCAGCAGCACGTTACAGGGCCCGGGGGAAAAACTGTTTTTT.

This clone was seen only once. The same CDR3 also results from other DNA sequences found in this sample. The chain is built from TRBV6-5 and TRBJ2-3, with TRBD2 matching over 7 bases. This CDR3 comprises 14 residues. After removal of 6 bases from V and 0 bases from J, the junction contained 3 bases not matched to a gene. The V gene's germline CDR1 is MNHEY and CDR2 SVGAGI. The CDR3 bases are TGTGCCAGCAGACCGGGACTAAGCACAGATACGCAGTATTTT. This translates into CASRPGLSTDTQYF.

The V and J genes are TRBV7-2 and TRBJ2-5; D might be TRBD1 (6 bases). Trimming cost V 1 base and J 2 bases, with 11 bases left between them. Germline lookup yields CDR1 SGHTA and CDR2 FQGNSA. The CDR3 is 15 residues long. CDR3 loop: CASSLGGTSQETQYF. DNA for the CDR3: TGTGCCAGCAGCTTAGGAGGGACATCTCAAGAGACCCAGTACTTC. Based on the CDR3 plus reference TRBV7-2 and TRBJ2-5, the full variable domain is GAGVSQSPSNKVTEKGKDVELRCDPISGHTALYWYRQSLGQGLEFLIYFQGNSAPDKSGLPSDRFSAERTGGSVSTLTIQRTQQEDSAVYLCASSLGGTSQETQYFGPGTRLLVL.

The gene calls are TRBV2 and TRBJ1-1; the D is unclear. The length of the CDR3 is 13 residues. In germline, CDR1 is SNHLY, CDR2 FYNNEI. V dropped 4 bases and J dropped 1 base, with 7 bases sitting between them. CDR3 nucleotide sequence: TGTGCCAGCAGTGTTTATAAGAACACTGAAGCTTTCTTT. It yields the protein CASSVYKNTEAFF.

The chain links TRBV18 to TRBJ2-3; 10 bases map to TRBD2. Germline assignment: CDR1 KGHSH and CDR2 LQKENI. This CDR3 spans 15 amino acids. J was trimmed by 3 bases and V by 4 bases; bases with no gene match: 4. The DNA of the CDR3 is TGTGCCAGCTCACACCCGACTAGCGGGACAGATACGCAGTATTTT. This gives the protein CASSHPTSGTDTQYF.

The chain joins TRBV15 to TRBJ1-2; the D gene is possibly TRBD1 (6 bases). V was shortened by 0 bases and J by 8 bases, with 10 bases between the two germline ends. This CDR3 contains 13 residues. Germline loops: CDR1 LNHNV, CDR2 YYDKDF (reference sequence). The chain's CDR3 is CATSRDEDRGYTF. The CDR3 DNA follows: TGTGCCACCAGCAGAGATGAGGACAGAGGCTACACCTTC.

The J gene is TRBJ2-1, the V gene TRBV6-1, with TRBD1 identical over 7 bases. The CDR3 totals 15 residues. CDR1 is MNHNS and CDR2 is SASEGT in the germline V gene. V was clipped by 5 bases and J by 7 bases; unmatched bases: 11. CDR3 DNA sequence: TGTGCCAGCAGTAGACAGGGCGGTCTCGGTAATGAGCAGTTCTTC. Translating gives CASSRQGGLGNEQFF.

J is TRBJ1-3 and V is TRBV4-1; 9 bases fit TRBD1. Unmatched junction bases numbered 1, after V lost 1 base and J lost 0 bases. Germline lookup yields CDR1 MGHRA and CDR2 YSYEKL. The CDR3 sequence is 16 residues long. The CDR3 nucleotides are TGCGCCAGCAGCCAAGGGGACAGGGACTCTGGAAACACCATATATTTT. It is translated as CASSQGDRDSGNTIYF.